This T cell receptor beta chain derives from a study of T-cell memory formation after mild COVID-19. Germline V CDR1 and CDR2: SGHNT, YYREEE (reference sequence). V shed 0 bases and J 4 bases; nucleotides not matched to a gene: 3. This CDR3 is built from 15 residues. TCRdb re-analysed the 5' RACE reads in MiXCR, keeping a single row per CDR3 protein. The sample includes 40,000 or so distinct CDR3 sequences, about 6.3% of them seen just once. This clonotype came up many times. J is TRBJ2-1 and V is TRBV5-4; the match to TRBD1 covers 8 bases. This TCR was sampled from an adult who had mild COVID-19 (a few samples of this study predate the infection). Cell type and time point are not known. The sample taken for sequencing was PBMCs or a T cell subset sorted from them (not recorded which). The CDR3 DNA reads as TGTGCCAGCAGCTTGGATCAGGGGGCGTACAATGAGCAGTTCTTC. This codes for CASSLDQGAYNEQFF.